Each of the 25 T cell receptor beta chains below was sequenced from the same sample in a study of T cells in Graves' hyperthyroidism and ophthalmopathy. TCR beta CDR3 regions were amplified from RNA transcripts. Carried out on the TCR CDR3, a first-round RT-PCR used the HTBI primer set. In TCRdb, the multiplex PCR reads were re-called with MiXCR into one record per CDR3 protein. Found here are over 700,000 distinct CDR3 sequences, about 19% of them singletons; the top ten hold over 15%. Material: blood. The receptors were sampled from a woman in her 50s with Graves' hyperthyroidism that later progressed to Graves' ophthalmopathy.

In its sample, this clonotype was seen a few times. The V and J genes are TRBV19 and TRBJ2-1, with TRBD2 as a possible D gene (5 bases). The V gene's germline CDR1 is LNHDA and CDR2 SQIVND (reference sequence). V lost 0 bases and J 0 bases, leaving 6 bases between the germline ends. This CDR3 spans 15 amino acids. CDR3 loop: CASSIEGSSYNEQFF. The CDR3 DNA reads TGTGCCAGTAGTATAGAGGGGAGCTCCTACAATGAGCAGTTCTTC.

This clonotype was counted at least ten times. The gene calls are TRBV5-1 and TRBJ2-7; TRBD1 might be the D (5 bases). The CDR3 extends over 13 amino acids. Germline CDR1 is SGHRS and CDR2 is YFSETQ. V was shortened by 1 base and J by 3 bases, with 8 bases between the two germline ends. This chain's CDR3 is CASSLYDSYEQYF. In DNA form, the CDR3 reads TGCGCCAGCAGCTTGTACGACAGCTACGAGCAGTACTTC.

A few counts support this clonotype. The chain carries TRBV4-1 and TRBJ2-2; no firm D call. Between the trimmed V and J ends, which lost 0 bases and 4 bases, there was a span of 9 bases. Germline CDR1 MGHRA, CDR2 YSYEKL. This CDR3 comprises 15 residues. The CDR3 loop is CASSQEPGFTGELFF. The CDR3 DNA follows: TGCGCCAGCAGCCAAGAACCTGGCTTCACCGGGGAGCTGTTTTTT.

The J gene is TRBJ1-1, the V gene TRBV4-2; D gene ambiguous. The CDR3 length is 13 residues. Germline values: CDR1 LGHNA, CDR2 YNFKEQ. Trimming cost V 1 base and J 4 bases, with 7 bases left between them. Here the CDR3 reads CASSQGPATEAFF. As DNA, the CDR3 is TGTGCCAGCAGCCAAGGACCAGCCACTGAAGCTTTCTTT.

This clonotype occurred many times. The chain combines TRBV11-2 with TRBJ2-1; TRBD2 matches 14 bases. Per germline, CDR1 SGHAT and CDR2 FQNNGV. The CDR3 contains 16 residues. Trimming removed 4 bases from V and 11 bases from J; junction bases left unmatched: 10. CDR3 in DNA: TGTGCCAGCAGCTCGCCGACTAGCGGGGGGGCTTTCAAGCAGTTCTTC. Residues: CASSSPTSGGAFKQFF.

Details on this clonotype: It may be a read error: a sequence one base away is much more abundant. The chain is built from TRBV5-1 and TRBJ1-1; no reliable D call. This CDR3 region has 12 residues. Germline-derived CDR1 and CDR2 are SGHRS and YFSETQ. CDR3 sequence: CASGPSLEKAFF. The CDR3 DNA follows: TGTGCCAGCGGCCCATCCTTGGAGAAAGCTTTCTTT.

This chain connects TRBV6-5 to TRBJ1-2; TRBD1 aligns across 7 bases. V was pared by 5 bases and J by 1 base, with 7 bases of the junction left unmatched. This CDR3 has 15 amino acids. The germline gives CDR1 MNHEY, CDR2 SVGAGI. The CDR3 here is CASSRQGSNNYGYTF. The CDR3, as DNA: TGTGCCAGCAGTAGACAGGGCTCAAATAACTATGGCTACACCTTC.

This clonotype was picked up many times. The J gene is TRBJ1-5, the V gene TRBV28; the match to TRBD1 covers 11 bases. The CDR3 loop spans 16 amino acids. V lost 4 bases, J lost 5 bases, and 7 bases stayed unmatched. Germline V gene sequence: CDR1 MDHEN, CDR2 SYDVKM. For the CDR3, the DNA is TGTGCCAGCAGTTCCCTGGTGGGACAGGGGGATCAGCCCCAGCATTTT. Protein: CASSSLVGQGDQPQHF. The complete variable domain, with remaining parts taken from reference TRBV28 and TRBJ1-5, reads DVKVTQSSRYLVKRTGEKVFLECVQDMDHENMFWYRQDPGLGLRLIYFSYDVKMKEKGDIPEGYSVSREKKERFSLILESASTNQTSMYLCASSSLVGQGDQPQHFGDGTRLSIL.

This sequence joins TRBV7-8 and TRBJ1-2; D unresolved. Germline V CDR1 and CDR2: SGHVS, FQNEAQ. V shed 8 bases and J shed 2 bases, with 9 bases lying between them. CDR3 length: 12 residues. The CDR3: CASAGPNYGYTF. Here the CDR3 DNA reads TGTGCCAGCGCAGGTCCCAACTATGGCTACACCTTC.

V is TRBV5-1 and J is TRBJ1-4; unclear D gene. Trimming shortened V by 0 bases and J by 7 bases, and 13 bases separated the two germline ends. CDR1 SGHRS and CDR2 YFSETQ come from the germline V gene. The CDR3 spans 15 residues. The CDR3 sequence is CASSLGQPSSEKLFF. CDR3 nucleotides: TGCGCCAGCAGCTTGGGGCAGCCTAGTAGTGAAAAACTGTTTTTT.

This clonotype has just a few counts. The chain couples TRBV3-1 to TRBJ1-2, with unresolved D. V shed 3 bases and J shed 8 bases, with 13 bases lying between them. Germline-derived CDR1 and CDR2 are LGHDT and YNNKEL (reference sequence). The CDR3 spans 13 residues. The CDR3 DNA reads TGTGCCAGCAGCCAGGTCCCCAGCCCCGGCTACACCTTC. Amino acids: CASSQVPSPGYTF.

The chain couples TRBV15 to TRBJ2-5; 10 bases are a match to TRBD1. The CDR3 is made up of 16 amino acids. V shed 4 bases, J shed 6 bases, and the junction held 11 bases outside the gene matches. CDR1 LNHNV and CDR2 YYDKDF come from the germline V gene (reference sequence). CDR3 sequence reads: CATSTADRGLLKTQYF. The CDR3 bases are TGTGCCACCAGCACTGCAGACAGGGGGCTGCTGAAGACCCAGTACTTC.

This clonotype was recorded at least ten times. The chain couples TRBV20-1 to TRBJ2-1; the D gene is possibly TRBD1 (5 bases). From germline, CDR1 is DFQATT and CDR2 SNEGSKA (reference sequence). CDR3 length: 14 amino acids. Trimming removed 1 base at V and 4 bases at J, with 11 bases between. CDR3 sequence (DNA): TGCAGTGCTAGAGCCCTACAGGAATACAATGAGCAGTTCTTC. Protein: CSARALQEYNEQFF.

The chain is built from TRBV27 and TRBJ2-7; 8 positions agree with TRBD1. Germline loops: CDR1 MNHEY, CDR2 SMNVEV (reference sequence). This CDR3 is 15 amino acids long. The junction had 7 bases not matched to a gene; V was cut back by 4 bases and J by 2 bases. CDR3 DNA: TGTGCCAGCAGTTCAAACCAGGGGGCCCCCTACGAGCAGTACTTC. It yields the protein CASSSNQGAPYEQYF.

The chain recombines TRBV10-2 with TRBJ2-5, with D unclear. This CDR3 spans 15 amino acids. Germline V gene data show CDR1 as WSHSY and CDR2 as SAAADI. Trimming took 0 bases from V and 7 from J, leaving 15 bases between them. The CDR3 sequence is CASSESSTILGTQYF. CDR3 in DNA: TGCGCCAGCAGTGAGTCGAGCACCATCCTAGGGACCCAGTACTTC.

In this sample, this clonotype turned up a few times. V usage is TRBV6-5 and J usage is TRBJ2-4, with no clear D. Germline CDR1 reads MNHEY; CDR2 reads SVGAGI. The V end lost 3 bases, the J end lost 1 base, and 13 bases lay between the germline ends. This CDR3 is 16 amino acids long. CDR3: CASSYLVVLAKNIQYF. The CDR3 nucleotides are TGTGCCAGCAGTTATCTCGTAGTTTTGGCCAAAAACATTCAGTACTTC.

This clonotype was recorded a few times. The rearrangement links TRBV7-3 to TRBJ2-1; TRBD2 aligns across 7 bases. Germline assignment: CDR1 SGHTA and CDR2 FQGTGA. The V gene end was trimmed by 5 bases and the J gene end by 9 bases; junction bases not matched to a gene: 10. The CDR3 has 14 residues. CDR3 in amino acids: CASSPGLVALEQFF. CDR3 DNA: TGTGCCAGCAGCCCAGGACTAGTAGCTCTTGAGCAGTTCTTC.

This clonotype was recorded at least ten times. The V gene is TRBV5-5, the J gene TRBJ1-5, with D perhaps matching TRBD1 (5 bases). CDR1 is SGHKS and CDR2 is YYEKEE in the germline V gene (reference sequence). Deletions cut 3 bases from V and 2 bases from J, with 12 bases between. This CDR3 comprises 15 residues. The CDR3 region has the DNA TGTGCCAGCAGCTCTCGCCGGGACGGCAATCAGCCCCAGCATTTT. The encoded protein is CASSSRRDGNQPQHF.

This clonotype has ten or more counts. The chain is built from TRBV5-8 and TRBJ2-3; TRBD1 matches at 8 bases. From germline, CDR1 is SGHTS and CDR2 YDEGEE. V dropped 6 bases and J dropped 1; count of bases not matched to a gene: 4. The CDR3 spans 14 residues. CDR3 loop: CASKEGQGTDTQYF. The CDR3 nucleotides read TGTGCCAGCAAGGAGGGACAGGGCACAGATACGCAGTATTTT.

A note on this clonotype: This CDR3 fails to terminate in the conserved phenylalanine or tryptophan, so it likely reflects a read error. The chain employs TRBV20-1 and TRBJ2-5; D is undetermined. The CDR3 length is 11 residues. Trimming removed 2 bases from V and 2 bases from J, with 3 bases in between. Germline V lookup: CDR1 DFQATT, CDR2 SNEGSKA (reference sequence). The CDR3 nucleotides read TGCAGTGCTAGAACGCAAGAGACCCAGTACTCC. It codes for CSARTQETQYS.

The chain combines TRBV6-5 with TRBJ1-5, with TRBD1 identical over 9 bases. In germline, CDR1 is MNHEY, CDR2 SVGAGI. Germline trimming cut 0 bases from V and 5 bases from J; bases unmatched to any gene: 5. The CDR3 spans 16 residues. CDR3 sequence: CASSYSRTGDDQPQHF. The CDR3 nucleotides are TGTGCCAGCAGTTACTCAAGGACAGGGGACGATCAGCCCCAGCATTTT.

This clonotype was detected many times. This chain links TRBV3-1 with TRBJ2-7; D unclear. The germline V gene encodes CDR1 LGHDT and CDR2 YNNKEL (reference sequence). CDR3 length equals 15 residues. Trimming removed 0 bases at V and 4 bases at J, with 13 bases between. CDR3 DNA: TGTGCCAGCAGCCAAGACTTGGGGTCCCCTTACGAGCAGTACTTC. It is translated as CASSQDLGSPYEQYF.

This clonotype has at least ten counts. CDR3 residues: CASSEDRETGNTEAFF. In DNA form, the CDR3 reads TGTGCCAGCAGTGAAGATCGTGAGACAGGTAACACTGAAGCTTTCTTT. The V call is TRBV2, the J call TRBJ1-1; perhaps TRBD1 as D (6 bases). Trimming took off 1 base at V and 2 bases at J, with 14 bases between the two ends. The CDR3 covers 16 residues. Looked up from germline, CDR1 is SNHLY and CDR2 is FYNNEI.

This clonotype was recorded many times. One end of the junction is discordant with germline, which a read error may explain. The chain joins TRBV5-1 to TRBJ2-2; 7 bases are a match to TRBD1. This CDR3 comprises 16 residues. The germline V gene has CDR1 SGHRS and CDR2 YFSETQ. DNA of the CDR3: TGCGCCAGCAGCGCCCTGGGACAGTTGAACAGCGGGGAGCTGTTTTTT. This codes for CASSALGQLNSGELFF.

This clonotype was seen ten or more times. V is TRBV3-1 and J is TRBJ1-4; no reliable D call. This CDR3 contains 14 residues. Germline CDR1 LGHDT, CDR2 YNNKEL (reference sequence). Trimming removed 4 bases at V and 0 bases at J, with 6 bases between. The CDR3 DNA reads TGTGCCAGCAGCCCGGAGGCAACTAATGAAAAACTGTTTTTT. Amino acids: CASSPEATNEKLFF.